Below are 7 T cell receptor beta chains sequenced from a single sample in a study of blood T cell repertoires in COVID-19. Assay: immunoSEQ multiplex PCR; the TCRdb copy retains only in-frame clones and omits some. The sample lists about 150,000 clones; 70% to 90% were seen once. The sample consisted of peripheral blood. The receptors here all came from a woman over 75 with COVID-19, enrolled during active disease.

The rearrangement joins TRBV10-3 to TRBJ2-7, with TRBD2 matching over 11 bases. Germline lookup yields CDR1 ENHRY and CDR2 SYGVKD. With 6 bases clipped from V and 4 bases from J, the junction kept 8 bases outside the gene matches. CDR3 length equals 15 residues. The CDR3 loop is CAIRDHTSGSYEQYF. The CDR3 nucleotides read TGTGCCATCAGGGACCACACTAGCGGGAGTTACGAGCAGTACTTC.

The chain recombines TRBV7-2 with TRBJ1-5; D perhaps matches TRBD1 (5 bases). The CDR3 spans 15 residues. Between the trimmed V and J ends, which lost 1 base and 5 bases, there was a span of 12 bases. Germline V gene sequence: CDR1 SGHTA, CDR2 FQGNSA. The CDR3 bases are TGTGCCAGCAGCTTAGGTGGGACTCACTATCAGCCCCAGCATTTT. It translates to CASSLGGTHYQPQHF.

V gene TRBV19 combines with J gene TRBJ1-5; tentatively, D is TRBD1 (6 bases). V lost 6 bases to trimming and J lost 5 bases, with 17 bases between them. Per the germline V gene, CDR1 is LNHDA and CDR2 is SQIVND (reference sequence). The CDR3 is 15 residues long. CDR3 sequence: CASSRTQGTDQPQHF. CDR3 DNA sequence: TGTGCCAGTAGCAGAACTCAGGGGACCGATCAGCCCCAGCATTTT.

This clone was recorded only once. For the CDR3, the DNA is TGCAGCGTTGGGTACGGGGGGGCCTATGGCTACACCTTC. It encodes CSVGYGGAYGYTF. The chain uses TRBV29-1 and TRBJ1-2, with D maybe TRBD1 (6 bases). The CDR3 loop spans 13 amino acids. Germline V CDR1 and CDR2: SQVTM, ANQGSEA. V was clipped by 4 bases and J by 4 bases, with 13 bases between them. Variable domain in full (rest from reference TRBV29-1 and TRBJ1-2): SAVISQKPSRDICQRGTSLTIQCQVDSQVTMMFWYRQQPGQSLTLIATANQGSEATYESGFVIDKFPISRPNLTFSTLTVSNMSPEDSSIYLCSVGYGGAYGYTFGSGTRLTVV.

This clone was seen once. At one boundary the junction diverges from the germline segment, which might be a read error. The CDR3 spells CASSSNYQETQYF. The CDR3 DNA reads as TGTGCTAGCAGCTCTAATTACCAAGAGACCCAGTACTTC. This chain connects TRBV7-7 to TRBJ2-5; D gene unclear. CDR3 length equals 13 residues. Per germline, CDR1 SSHAT and CDR2 FNYEAQ (reference sequence).

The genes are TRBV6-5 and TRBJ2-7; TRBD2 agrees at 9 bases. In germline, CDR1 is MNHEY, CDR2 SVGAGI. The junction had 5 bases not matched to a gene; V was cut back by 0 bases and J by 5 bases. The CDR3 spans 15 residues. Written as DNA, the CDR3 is TGTGCCAGCAGTTACTCGCGGCGGGGGGGCAACGAGCAGTACTTC. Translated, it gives CASSYSRRGGNEQYF.

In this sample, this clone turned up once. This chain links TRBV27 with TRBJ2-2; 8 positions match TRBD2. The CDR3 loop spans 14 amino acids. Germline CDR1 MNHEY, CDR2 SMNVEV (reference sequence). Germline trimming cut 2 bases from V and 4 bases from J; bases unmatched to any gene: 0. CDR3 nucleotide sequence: TGTGCCAGCAGTTTAGCGGGAGGCACCGGGGAGCTGTTTTTT. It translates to CASSLAGGTGELFF.